Following are 24 T cell receptor beta chains from one sample sequenced in a study of Graves' ophthalmopathy and Graves' hyperthyroidism. Amplifying from RNA transcripts, the study obtained TCR beta CDR3 regions. Second-round multiplex PCR came after first-round RT-PCR with HTBI primers. TCRdb reprocessed the multiplex PCR reads with MiXCR, giving one entry per CDR3 protein. The table has roughly 700,000 distinct CDR3 sequences, roughly two fifths seen once. The sample was peripheral blood. These receptors were taken from an adult man with Graves' ophthalmopathy.

The chain links TRBV9 to TRBJ1-6; perhaps TRBD1 as D (5 bases). The CDR3 is made up of 14 amino acids. Germline CDR1 and CDR2: SGDLS and YYNGEE. V lost 3 bases to trimming and J lost 7 bases, with 11 bases between them. CDR3 coding DNA: TGTGCCAGCAGCGCCGGGGGAATCAATTCACCCCTCCACTTT. Its protein product is CASSAGGINSPLHF. Using reference TRBV9 and TRBJ1-6 for the parts outside the CDR3, the full variable domain is DSGVTQTPKHLITATGQRVTLRCSPRSGDLSVYWYQQSLDQGLQFLIQYYNGEERAKGNILERFSAQQFPDLHSELNLSSLELGDSALYFCASSAGGINSPLHFGNGTRLTVT.

This clonotype was detected many times. V is TRBV29-1 and J is TRBJ1-6; 7 positions match TRBD1. With 7 bases clipped from V and 6 bases from J, the junction kept 9 bases outside the gene matches. Germline CDR1 SQVTM, CDR2 ANQGSEA. The CDR3 extends over 14 amino acids. CDR3 loop: CSARPTGSNSPLHF. The CDR3 DNA is TGCAGCGCCCGGCCGACAGGGAGTAATTCACCCCTCCACTTT.

This clonotype showed up just a few times. The chain couples TRBV25-1 to TRBJ2-7; D is unclear. This CDR3 is 13 amino acids long. Germline CDR1 MGHDK, CDR2 SYGVNS. Between the trimmed V and J ends, which lost 5 bases and 9 bases, there was a span of 17 bases. This CDR3 is CASSYPGSSRQYF. The CDR3 DNA reads TGTGCCAGCAGTTATCCCGGGTCGTCTCGGCAGTACTTC.

This clonotype occurred many times. The rearrangement links TRBV2 to TRBJ1-1, with TRBD1 as a possible D gene (6 bases). The CDR3 contains 11 residues. Germline loops: CDR1 SNHLY, CDR2 FYNNEI. V shed 7 bases and J shed 6 bases, with 9 bases lying between them. The CDR3 reads CASKGESEAFF. Written as DNA, the CDR3 is TGTGCCAGCAAGGGGGAGTCTGAAGCTTTCTTT.

The chain has TRBV20-1 and TRBJ1-1; 7 positions agree with TRBD1. This CDR3 is 17 amino acids long. Germline CDR1 and CDR2: DFQATT and SNEGSKA (reference sequence). Unmatched junction bases numbered 14, after V lost 2 bases and J lost 2 bases. The CDR3 region has the DNA TGCAGTGCTAGATCCGGGGACAGAGGTGGAATAAACACTGAAGCTTTCTTT. Protein: CSARSGDRGGINTEAFF.

The rearrangement joins TRBV7-2 to TRBJ2-3; no clear D. The CDR3 loop spans 14 amino acids. Germline V gives CDR1 SGHTA, CDR2 FQGNSA. The V end was cut by 5 bases, the J end by 2 bases, with 11 bases between. CDR3 bases: TGTGCCAGCAGCCGTAGCTCAATCACAGATACGCAGTATTTT. It codes for CASSRSSITDTQYF. The variable domain in full, with the rest retrieved from reference TRBV7-2 and TRBJ2-3, is GAGVSQSPSNKVTEKGKDVELRCDPISGHTALYWYRQSLGQGLEFLIYFQGNSAPDKSGLPSDRFSAERTGGSVSTLTIQRTQQEDSAVYLCASSRSSITDTQYFGPGTRLTVL.

This clonotype was counted between two and nine times. CDR3 in DNA: TGCGCCAGCAGCCAACTGACAGGGGGAGGTCAGCCCCAGCATTTT. Its protein product is CASSQLTGGGQPQHF. J is TRBJ1-5 and V is TRBV4-1; TRBD1 aligns across 9 bases. V was pared by 2 bases and J by 6 bases, with 5 bases of the junction left unmatched. Looked up from germline, CDR1 is MGHRA and CDR2 is YSYEKL. The CDR3 has 15 amino acids.

This clonotype was observed many times. This chain links TRBV7-9 with TRBJ1-2; no firm D call. The CDR3 has 13 residues. Germline CDR1 and CDR2: SEHNR and FQNEAQ (reference sequence). V lost 1 base and J 8 bases, leaving 11 bases between the germline ends. CDR3 in amino acids: CASSLGGGLGYTF. DNA of the CDR3: TGTGCCAGCAGCTTAGGAGGAGGGTTGGGCTACACCTTC.

Note on this clonotype: At one end the junction does not follow the germline gene, possibly because of a read error. The rearrangement joins TRBV7-3 to TRBJ2-7; 8 bases align to TRBD1. The CDR3 spans 14 residues. The germline V gene encodes CDR1 SGHTA and CDR2 FQGTGA. CDR3 region: CASSRRDRSLEQCF. The CDR3 DNA reads TGTGCCAGCAGCCGCCGGGACAGGAGCTTAGAGCAGTGCTTC.

This chain links TRBV7-9 with TRBJ1-2; D gene uncertain. Germline V gives CDR1 SEHNR, CDR2 FQNEAQ (reference sequence). The length of the CDR3 is 12 residues. V gave up 3 bases and J gave up 6 bases, with 8 bases separating them. In DNA, the CDR3 is TGTGCCAGCAGCTTCGGACTCGATGGCTACACCTTC. Amino acids: CASSFGLDGYTF.

This clonotype was seen only a few times. The rearrangement links TRBV20-1 to TRBJ1-2, with a possible D match to TRBD1 (5 bases). Germline V lookup: CDR1 DFQATT, CDR2 SNEGSKA (reference sequence). The CDR3 contains 15 residues. Trimming removed 6 bases from V and 0 bases from J, with 17 bases in between. CDR3 protein: CSADPGRGANYGYTF. The DNA for the CDR3 is TGCAGTGCGGATCCGGGACGAGGAGCTAACTATGGCTACACCTTC.

This clonotype was seen ten or more times. The chain employs TRBV6-4 and TRBJ1-1; no clear D. CDR1 and CDR2 from the germline V gene are MRHNA and SNTAGT. This CDR3 spans 13 amino acids. The germline V and J ends were trimmed by 3 bases and 2 bases, with 7 bases remaining between them. The CDR3 coding sequence is TGTGCCAGCAGTGATGAGTTAAACACTGAAGCTTTCTTT. Protein: CASSDELNTEAFF.

This clonotype was detected many times. The gene calls are TRBV15 and TRBJ1-3, with D hard to call. The CDR3 loop spans 15 amino acids. V lost 0 bases and J 3 bases, leaving 9 bases between the germline ends. Germline CDR1 is LNHNV and CDR2 is YYDKDF (reference sequence). CDR3 amino acids: CATSRDLGYGNTIYF. In DNA, the CDR3 is TGTGCCACCAGCAGAGATCTAGGGTATGGAAACACCATATATTTT. The full variable domain, in which reference TRBV15 and TRBJ1-3 provide the parts outside the CDR3, is DAMVIQNPRYQVTQFGKPVTLSCSQTLNHNVMYWYQQKSSQAPKLLFHYYDKDFNNEADTPDNFQSRRPNTSFCFLDIRSPGLGDTAMYLCATSRDLGYGNTIYFGEGSWLTVV.

This clonotype was found many times. At one boundary the junction diverges from the germline segment, which might be a read error. The V and J genes are TRBV7-9 and TRBJ1-1, with D unclear. CDR1 and CDR2 from the germline V gene are SEHNR and FQNEAQ (reference sequence). The CDR3 extends over 13 amino acids. CDR3 nucleotide sequence: TGCGCCAGCAGCTCCGACCTGGGGACTGAAGCTTTCTTT. Translated, it gives CASSSDLGTEAFF.

This clonotype was seen a few times. This sequence joins TRBV7-9 and TRBJ2-2, with D perhaps matching TRBD1 or TRBD2 (5 bases each). The germline CDR1 and CDR2 sequences are SEHNR and FQNEAQ (reference sequence). The V end was cut by 5 bases, the J end by 9 bases, with 10 bases between. The CDR3 runs 12 residues. CDR3 DNA sequence: TGTGCCAGCAGCCAATCGGGGCGGGAGCTGTTTTTT. This sequence encodes CASSQSGRELFF. Supplemented by reference TRBV7-9 and TRBJ2-2, the full variable domain reads DTGVSQNPRHKITKRGQNVTFRCDPISEHNRLYWYRQTLGQGPEFLTYFQNEAQLEKSRLLSDRFSAERPKGSFSTLEIQRTEQGDSAMYLCASSQSGRELFFGEGSRLTVL.

This clonotype was seen a handful of times. The chain couples TRBV7-9 to TRBJ1-2, with a possible D match to TRBD1 (6 bases). This CDR3 has 14 residues. Trimming cost V 4 bases and J 5 bases, with 14 bases left between them. Germline V gives CDR1 SEHNR, CDR2 FQNEAQ (reference sequence). DNA for the CDR3: TGTGCCAGCAGCTCCCGGACAGAACTTTATGGCTACACCTTC. This codes for CASSSRTELYGYTF.

Comments on this clonotype: This may stem from a read error, because a much larger clone lies one nucleotide away. The chain uses TRBV7-8 and TRBJ1-5; TRBD1 might be the D (5 bases). Trimming removed 2 bases from V and 5 bases from J, with 13 bases in between. This CDR3 region has 15 residues. In germline, CDR1 is SGHVS, CDR2 FQNEAQ. The CDR3, as DNA: TGTGCCAGCAGCTTAAGTGCAGGGTTGGATCAGCCCCAGCATTTT. It is translated as CASSLSAGLDQPQHF.

The chain joins TRBV15 to TRBJ2-7; perhaps D is TRBD1 or TRBD2 (5 bases each). CDR3 size: 13 residues. Per germline, CDR1 LNHNV and CDR2 YYDKDF (reference sequence). The V gene lost 9 bases and the J gene lost 4 bases, with 16 bases spanning the gap. CDR3 residues: CATWKGRQYEQYF. CDR3 nucleotide sequence: TGTGCCACATGGAAGGGACGGCAGTACGAGCAGTACTTC. The full variable domain, with the rest looked up from reference TRBV15 and TRBJ2-7, is DAMVIQNPRYQVTQFGKPVTLSCSQTLNHNVMYWYQQKSSQAPKLLFHYYDKDFNNEADTPDNFQSRRPNTSFCFLDIRSPGLGDTAMYLCATWKGRQYEQYFGPGTRLTVT.

This clonotype appeared a few times. The chain has TRBV5-4 and TRBJ1-6, with 10 bases matching TRBD1. The CDR3 contains 16 residues. The germline gives CDR1 SGHNT, CDR2 YYREEE (reference sequence). With V trimmed by 2 bases and J by 6 bases, 5 bases remained unmatched. CDR3 sequence: CASSFLGQGGNSPLHF. The CDR3 DNA sequence: TGTGCCAGCAGCTTCCTCGGACAGGGGGGTAATTCACCCCTCCACTTT.

The V and J genes are TRBV20-1 and TRBJ2-7; 8 bases align to TRBD1. The CDR3 loop spans 14 amino acids. J was trimmed by 5 bases and V by 0 bases; bases with no gene match: 6. Per germline, CDR1 DFQATT and CDR2 SNEGSKA (reference sequence). The CDR3 nucleotides read TGCAGTGCTAGAGACTCCGGGACAGGAGACGAGCAGTACTTC. Encoded protein: CSARDSGTGDEQYF.

This clonotype was seen more than once but under ten times. This chain joins TRBV5-6 and TRBJ1-2; possibly TRBD1 for D (6 bases). Germline CDR1 is SGHDT and CDR2 is YYEEEE. CDR3 size: 16 residues. The V end was cut by 1 base, the J end by 3 bases, with 16 bases between. The CDR3 coding sequence is TGTGCCAGCAGCTTGTCTGTCTGGGGGCACTACTATGGCTACACCTTC. Translated: CASSLSVWGHYYGYTF.

The V and J genes are TRBV29-1 and TRBJ1-5, with a possible D match to TRBD1 (6 bases). The V gene's germline CDR1 is SQVTM and CDR2 ANQGSEA. Trimming removed 8 bases at V and 1 base at J, with 9 bases between. The length of the CDR3 is 12 residues. CDR3 sequence (DNA): TGCAGCTTAGGGGGAAGCAATCAGCCCCAGCATTTT. It codes for CSLGGSNQPQHF. Based on the CDR3 plus reference TRBV29-1 and TRBJ1-5, the full variable domain is SAVISQKPSRDICQRGTSLTIQCQVDSQVTMMFWYRQQPGQSLTLIATANQGSEATYESGFVIDKFPISRPNLTFSTLTVSNMSPEDSSIYLCSLGGSNQPQHFGDGTRLSIL.

The V and J genes are TRBV7-9 and TRBJ1-5; D remains unclear. Germline loops: CDR1 SEHNR, CDR2 FQNEAQ (reference sequence). Trimming left V 5 bases short and J 2 bases short, with 10 bases between. This CDR3 has 14 residues. CDR3 nucleotides: TGTGCCAGCAGCCGAAGTGGGGGCAATCAGCCCCAGCATTTT. It specifies CASSRSGGNQPQHF.

Notes on this clonotype: A much more abundant neighbour one base away suggests this may be a read error. V usage is TRBV11-2 and J usage is TRBJ2-5; D is ambiguous. The J call is uncertain, as TRBJ2-7 better fits the DNA end. The CDR3 covers 14 residues. CDR1 is SGHAT, CDR2 FQNNGV, per germline. CDR3 region: CASSLNASLSEQYF. In DNA form, the CDR3 reads TGTGCCAGCAGCTTAAACGCCAGCTTAAGCGAGCAGTACTTC.